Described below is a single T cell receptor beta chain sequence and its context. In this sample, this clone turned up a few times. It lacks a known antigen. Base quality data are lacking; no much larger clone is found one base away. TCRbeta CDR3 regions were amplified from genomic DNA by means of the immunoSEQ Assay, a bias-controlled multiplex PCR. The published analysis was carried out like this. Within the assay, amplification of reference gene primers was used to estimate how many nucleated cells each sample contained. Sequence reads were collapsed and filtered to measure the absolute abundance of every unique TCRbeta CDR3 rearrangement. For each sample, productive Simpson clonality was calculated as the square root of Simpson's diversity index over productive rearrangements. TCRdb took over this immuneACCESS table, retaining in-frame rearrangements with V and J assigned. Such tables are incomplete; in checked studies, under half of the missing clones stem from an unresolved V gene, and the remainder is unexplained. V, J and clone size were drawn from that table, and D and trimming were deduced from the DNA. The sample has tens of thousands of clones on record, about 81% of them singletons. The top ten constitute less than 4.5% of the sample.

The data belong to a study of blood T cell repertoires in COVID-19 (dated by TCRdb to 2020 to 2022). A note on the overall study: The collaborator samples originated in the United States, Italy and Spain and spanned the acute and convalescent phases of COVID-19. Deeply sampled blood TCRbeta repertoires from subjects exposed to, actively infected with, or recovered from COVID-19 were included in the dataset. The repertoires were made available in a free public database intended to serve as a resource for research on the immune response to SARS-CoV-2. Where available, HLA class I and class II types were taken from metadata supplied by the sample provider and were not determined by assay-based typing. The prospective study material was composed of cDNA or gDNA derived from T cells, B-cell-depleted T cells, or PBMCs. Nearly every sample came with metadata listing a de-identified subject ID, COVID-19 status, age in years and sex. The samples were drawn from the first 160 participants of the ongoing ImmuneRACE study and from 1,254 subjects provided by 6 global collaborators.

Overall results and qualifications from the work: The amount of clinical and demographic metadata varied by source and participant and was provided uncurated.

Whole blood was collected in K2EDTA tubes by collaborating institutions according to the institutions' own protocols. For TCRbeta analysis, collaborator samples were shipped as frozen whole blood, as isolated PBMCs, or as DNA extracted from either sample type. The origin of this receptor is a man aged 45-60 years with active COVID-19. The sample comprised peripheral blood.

The encoded CDR3 is CASSLAVSSYNSPLHF. The DNA sequence follows: TGCGCCAGCAGCTTGGCTGTCAGCTCCTATAATTCACCCCTCCACTTT. Recombination connected TRBV5-1 to TRBJ1-6; the D gene assignment is ambiguous. Taken from cysteine to phenylalanine, the CDR3 has 16 residues. The entry retains the CDR3 DNA only, 48 bases that are in frame from base 1. Deletion took 0 bases off V and 0 bases off J, with a span of 7 bases between the germline ends. The germline V gene specifies SGHRS as CDR1 and YFSETQ as CDR2.